Listed here are 17 T cell receptor beta chains from one sample, sequenced in a study of T cell responses to AZD1222 COVID-19 vaccine. Measured with immunoSEQ multiplex PCR; TCRdb has only the in-frame clones, and not every one. This sample has some 110,000 clones; approximately 83% occur once, and the top ten carry about 9.7%. Sequencing was performed on peripheral blood, taken on day 0 of AZD1222 vaccination. The receptors here all came from an adult in good health.

This rearrangement joins TRBV11-2 to TRBJ2-5; 11 nucleotides agree with TRBD2. Germline V lookup: CDR1 SGHAT, CDR2 FQNNGV. With 4 bases clipped from V and 2 bases from J, the junction kept 6 bases outside the gene matches. The CDR3 spans 16 residues. The CDR3: CASSYRLAGRQETQYF. In DNA, the CDR3 is TGTGCCAGCAGCTACAGACTAGCGGGGCGGCAAGAGACCCAGTACTTC.

The V gene is TRBV28, the J gene TRBJ2-5, with 10 nucleotides matching TRBD2. The CDR3 sequence is 15 residues long. The V gene's germline CDR1 is MDHEN and CDR2 SYDVKM. Trimming cost V 4 bases and J 2 bases; bases outside gene matches: 4. CDR3 protein: CASSSRTSGQETQYF. In nucleotides, the CDR3 is TGTGCCAGCAGTTCGCGGACTAGCGGACAAGAGACCCAGTACTTC.

The chain recombines TRBV28 with TRBJ1-2, with 9 bases matching TRBD1. Per the germline V gene, CDR1 is MDHEN and CDR2 is SYDVKM. The CDR3 sequence is 14 residues long. The trim removed 6 bases at V and 7 bases at J, leaving 9 bases unmatched. The CDR3 nucleotides read TGTGCCAGCAGAGATTCAGGACAGGGGCCTGGCTACACCTTC. Translation gives CASRDSGQGPGYTF.

This chain links TRBV28 with TRBJ1-1; D gene ambiguous. The CDR3 spans 11 residues. The germline gives CDR1 MDHEN, CDR2 SYDVKM. V lost 4 bases and J lost 3, with 3 bases in between. CDR3 sequence reads: CASSWDTEAFF. CDR3 bases: TGTGCCAGCAGTTGGGACACTGAAGCTTTCTTT.

In its sample, this clone was seen once. The genes are TRBV3-1 (or the pseudogene TRBV3-2) and TRBJ1-5; no firm D call. CDR3 length equals 13 residues. Trimming removed 0 bases from V and 5 bases from J, with 5 bases in between. Germline values: CDR1 LGHDT, CDR2 YNNKEL (reference sequence). The CDR3 DNA follows: TGTGCCAGCAGCCAAGACTTATATCAGCCCCAGCATTTT. Protein product: CASSQDLYQPQHF.

The chain uses TRBV6-6 and TRBJ2-5, with a tentative D call TRBD1 (6 bases). The CDR3 spans 15 residues. Germline CDR1 is MNHNY and CDR2 is SVGAGI (reference sequence). Trimming shortened V by 4 bases and J by 5 bases, and 17 bases separated the two germline ends. The CDR3 DNA sequence: TGTGCCAGCAGTTTGGGACCTTCAAGGGGGGAGACCCAGTACTTC. It yields the protein CASSLGPSRGETQYF.

Here the CDR3 DNA reads TGTGCCAGCAGCTTTATCCAGGGCTCCTACAATGAGCAGTTCTTC. As protein: CASSFIQGSYNEQFF. The rearrangement uses TRBV7-2 and TRBJ2-1; D may be TRBD1 (5 bases). Germline V gene data show CDR1 as SGHTA and CDR2 as FQGNSA. This CDR3 spans 15 amino acids. The ends were cut back, 3 bases at V and 0 bases at J, with 9 bases in the middle.

The J gene is TRBJ2-5, the V gene TRBV28; 12 bases are a match to TRBD2. This CDR3 contains 14 residues. CDR1 is MDHEN and CDR2 is SYDVKM in the germline V gene. V shed 7 bases, J shed 5 bases, and the junction held 5 bases outside the gene matches. CDR3 region: CASTRTSGMETQYF. The CDR3 DNA is TGTGCCAGCACCCGGACTAGCGGGATGGAGACCCAGTACTTC.

The gene calls are TRBV3-1 (or the pseudogene TRBV3-2) and TRBJ2-2; either TRBD1 or TRBD2 may supply D (6 bases each). The germline V and J ends were trimmed by 9 bases and 5 bases, with 19 bases remaining between them. The CDR3 runs 15 residues. Germline CDR1 reads LGHDT; CDR2 reads YNNKEL (reference sequence). The CDR3 sequence: CASYGRGARTGELFF. CDR3 coding DNA: TGTGCCAGTTATGGAAGGGGGGCGAGGACCGGGGAGCTGTTTTTT.

The chain uses TRBV5-1 and TRBJ2-5; 9 nucleotides agree with TRBD2. CDR3 size: 17 residues. J lost 0 bases, V lost 3 bases, and 9 bases had no gene match. CDR1 and CDR2 (germline): SGHRS, YFSETQ. The DNA of the CDR3 is TGCGCCAGCAGCTCAGTCCCGACTAGCGGTGACCAAGAGACCCAGTACTTC. Amino acid sequence: CASSSVPTSGDQETQYF.

The gene calls are TRBV15 and TRBJ2-5; TRBD1 or TRBD2 may be the D gene (5 bases each). Germline assignment: CDR1 LNHNV and CDR2 YYDKDF (reference sequence). Trimming pared 4 bases from V and 4 bases from J, leaving 16 bases between. This CDR3 comprises 15 residues. Here the CDR3 DNA reads TGTGCCACCAGCATCCAATCTCGGGGACGAGAGACCCAGTACTTC. Protein sequence: CATSIQSRGRETQYF.

In regard to this clone: At one end the junction does not follow the germline gene, possibly because of a read error. The chain joins TRBV19 to TRBJ1-2, with 9 positions matching TRBD1. The CDR3 covers 14 residues. Per the germline V gene, CDR1 is LNHDA and CDR2 is SQIVND (reference sequence). CDR3 DNA: TGTGCCAGTAGTATAGACCCATGGACAGGGGCCTTGGGCTTC. Its protein product is CASSIDPWTGALGF.

The chain is built from TRBV4-1 and TRBJ2-3; the D is unclear. Per the germline V gene, CDR1 is MGHRA and CDR2 is YSYEKL. V lost 4 bases and J 0 bases, leaving 8 bases between the germline ends. CDR3 length: 14 amino acids. The CDR3 spells CASSRLFSTDTQYF. The DNA of the CDR3 is TGCGCCAGCAGCCGCCTTTTTAGCACAGATACGCAGTATTTT.

The chain has TRBV19 and TRBJ1-6; 8 bases fit TRBD1. The CDR3 runs to 18 residues. The V segment lost 9 bases and the J segment 6 bases; nucleotides outside the gene matches: 19. CDR1 LNHDA and CDR2 SQIVND come from the germline V gene (reference sequence). The CDR3 loop reads CASSSPRTGTGLNSPLHF. The CDR3 DNA sequence: TGTGCCAGCTCATCGCCGAGAACCGGGACAGGACTTAATTCACCCCTCCACTTT.

DNA of the CDR3: TGTGCCAGCAGCGTAGGCTCTATCAATGAGCAGTTCTTC. Protein sequence: CASSVGSINEQFF. V and J are TRBV9 and TRBJ2-1, with unresolved D. Germline V gene sequence: CDR1 SGDLS, CDR2 YYNGEE. The CDR3 loop spans 13 amino acids. Trimming stripped 0 bases from V and 6 bases from J, with 7 bases between.

The rearrangement links TRBV10-3 to TRBJ1-6; a possible D gene is TRBD1 (5 bases). This CDR3 comprises 19 residues. Trimming stripped 4 bases from V and 1 base from J, with 20 bases between. Germline values: CDR1 ENHRY, CDR2 SYGVKD. The CDR3 region has the DNA TGTGCCATCAGTGGGGTCCGGCAGGGTGTAGGGTCCTATAATTCACCCCTCCACTTT. Amino acid sequence: CAISGVRQGVGSYNSPLHF.

The chain is built from TRBV9 and TRBJ2-1; perhaps TRBD2 as D (6 bases). CDR1 is SGDLS, CDR2 YYNGEE, per germline. The CDR3 runs 16 residues. V lost 0 bases and J lost 4, with 14 bases in between. The CDR3 region has the DNA TGTGCCAGCAGCGTAGGGGTGGGACTGGTTTACAATGAGCAGTTCTTC. It encodes CASSVGVGLVYNEQFF. Full variable domain (rest looked up from reference TRBV9 and TRBJ2-1): DSGVTQTPKHLITATGQRVTLRCSPRSGDLSVYWYQQSLDQGLQFLIQYYNGEERAKGNILERFSAQQFPDLHSELNLSSLELGDSALYFCASSVGVGLVYNEQFFGPGTRLTVL.